This T cell receptor (beta chain) was identified during a study of CD4 T cells in relation to SARS-CoV-2 and coronaviruses. Overall study results and limits: No crossreactivity against non-spike viral proteins was tested here.

Germline values: CDR1 LGHNA, CDR2 YNFKEQ. V shed 0 bases and J shed 0 bases, with 6 bases lying between them. This CDR3 contains 16 residues. CD4+ T cells from unexposed donors were obtained before the COVID-19 pandemic (2011-2018). CD4+ T cells were isolated from the cells after 10 days of culture. Testing used SARS-CoV-2 S/N and four cold-coronavirus spikes on unexposed-donor CD4+ T cells, cells permitting. On days 3 and 7, cultures got half fresh IL-2 medium. Of note for this clone: Its antigen remains unidentified.

The repertoire was sequenced with immunoSEQ multiplex PCR; TCRdb's copy has only in-frame clones and lacks some. The table has approximately 12,000 clones, 70% to 80% seen once. The chain couples TRBV4-2 to TRBJ1-6, with D unclear. The TCR was taken from a human donor in good health. Sequenced input: CD4+ T cells from PBMCs, cultured in vitro. CDR3 loop: CASSQDGNSYNSPLHF. CDR3 sequence (DNA): TGTGCCAGCAGCCAAGATGGAAACTCCTATAATTCACCCCTCCACTTT.